The 7 T cell receptor beta chains reported below all come from one sample, sequenced in a study of PD-1 blockade in classical Hodgkin lymphoma. Time point given: cycle 4 day 1 (C4D1), after 6 weeks of nivolumab. All patients relapsed after autologous stem cell transplantation, and brentuximab vedotin exposure varied. The method was immunoSEQ multiplex PCR; TCRdb's version includes in-frame clones alone and lacks a portion of them. The table lists about 93,000 clones, about 77% of them singletons. The source was peripheral blood mononuclear cells (PBMCs), collected before the fourth cycle of nivolumab. These receptors all stem from a human donor with classical Hodgkin lymphoma.

The chain is built from TRBV7-9 and TRBJ2-7, with a possible D match to TRBD1 (5 bases). The V end lost 0 bases, the J end lost 2 bases, and 11 bases lay between the germline ends. Germline CDR1 is SEHNR and CDR2 is FQNEAQ (reference sequence). This CDR3 has 15 residues. CDR3 sequence: CASSLARTGPYEQYF. The CDR3 nucleotides read TGTGCCAGCAGCTTAGCGCGAACAGGTCCCTACGAGCAGTACTTC.

V gene TRBV4-3 combines with J gene TRBJ2-3, with 13 positions matching TRBD2. Trimming took 1 base from V and 5 from J; bases not matched to a gene: 0. The CDR3 has 15 amino acids. Germline values: CDR1 LGHNA, CDR2 YSLEER. The CDR3 DNA is TGCGCCAGCAGCCAAGGGACTAGCGGGAGAGATACGCAGTATTTT. Protein sequence: CASSQGTSGRDTQYF.

The gene calls are TRBV7-2 and TRBJ1-4; 10 bases map to TRBD1. Germline V CDR1 and CDR2: SGHTA, FQGNSA. The CDR3 sequence is 19 residues long. Trimming removed 2 bases from V and 0 bases from J; junction bases left unmatched: 9. CDR3 nucleotide sequence: TGTGCCAGCAGCTTATGGACAGGGGGAGGCCGCACAACTAATGAAAAACTGTTTTTT. Translated: CASSLWTGGGRTTNEKLFF.

As concerns this clone: Other nucleotide sequences in the sample specify the same CDR3. This chain uses TRBV6-5 with TRBJ2-3, with unresolved D. Trimming shortened V by 5 bases and J by 0 bases, and 6 bases separated the two germline ends. The CDR3 has 13 amino acids. The germline CDR1 and CDR2 sequences are MNHEY and SVGAGI. As DNA, the CDR3 is TGTGCCAGCAGTACCCCTAGCACAGATACGCAGTATTTT. This translates into CASSTPSTDTQYF.

The rearrangement joins TRBV7-3 to TRBJ2-3, with 10 bases that match TRBD2. Germline-derived CDR1 and CDR2 are SGHTA and FQGTGA. The CDR3 runs to 16 residues. With V trimmed by 4 bases and J by 2 bases, 6 bases remained unmatched. This CDR3 is CASSSLAGDPTDTQYF. In DNA form, the CDR3 reads TGTGCCAGCAGCTCTCTAGCGGGAGATCCCACAGATACGCAGTATTTT.

The chain is built from TRBV7-9 and TRBJ2-3; 8 nucleotides align to TRBD2. The CDR3 sequence is 16 residues long. Germline CDR1 is SEHNR and CDR2 is FQNEAQ (reference sequence). Germline trimming cut 3 bases from V and 1 base from J; bases unmatched to any gene: 6. CDR3: CASSFRLRGGTDTQYF. In nucleotides, the CDR3 is TGTGCCAGCAGCTTTCGATTGCGGGGGGGCACAGATACGCAGTATTTT.

This clone was recorded once. The V and J genes are TRBV7-8 and TRBJ2-2, with D maybe TRBD2 (6 bases). The V end was cut by 2 bases, the J end by 6 bases, with 10 bases between. The CDR3 is 14 residues long. Germline CDR1 reads SGHVS; CDR2 reads FQNEAQ. CDR3 sequence reads: CASSLRRGAGELFF. In DNA, the CDR3 is TGTGCCAGCAGCTTAAGGAGGGGTGCCGGGGAGCTGTTTTTT.